This TCR beta chain came from a study of blood T cells in healthy people across ages. Then a second PCR, running roughly 7 to 11 cycles, was carried out with a sample-barcoded 5' primer and a J-beta primer mix. MiXCR, applied by TCRdb to the 5' RACE reads, yields one record per CDR3 protein. The sample contains about 1.5 million distinct CDR3 sequences, approximately 39% of which appear only once. V shed 5 bases and J shed 9 bases, with 17 bases lying between them. There are 15 residues in the CDR3. Germline CDR1 reads SGHTA; CDR2 reads FQGNSA. The specimen sequenced was blood. The chain has TRBV7-2 and TRBJ1-6, with D unclear. This sequence originates from a woman aged 18-29 years in good health. The chain's CDR3 is CASSARVVSGSPLHF. The DNA for the CDR3 is TGTGCCAGCAGCGCCAGAGTTGTTTCAGGTTCACCCCTCCACTTT.